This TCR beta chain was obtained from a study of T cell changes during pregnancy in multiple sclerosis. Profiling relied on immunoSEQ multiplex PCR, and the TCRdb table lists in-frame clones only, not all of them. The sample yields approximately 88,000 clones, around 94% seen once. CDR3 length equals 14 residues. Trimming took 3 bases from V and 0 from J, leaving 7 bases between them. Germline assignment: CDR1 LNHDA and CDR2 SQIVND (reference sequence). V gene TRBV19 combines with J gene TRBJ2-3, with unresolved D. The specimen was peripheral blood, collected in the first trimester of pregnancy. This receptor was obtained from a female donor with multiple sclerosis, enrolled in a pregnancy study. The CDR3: CASSIGRSTDTQYF. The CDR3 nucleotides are TGTGCCAGTAGTATTGGCCGCAGCACAGATACGCAGTATTTT.